This T cell receptor beta chain was documented in a study of blood T cells in healthy people across ages. Using a J-beta primer mix together with a sample-barcoded 5' primer, a second PCR was run for roughly 6 to 12 cycles. In TCRdb, the 5' RACE reads were re-called with MiXCR into one record per CDR3 protein. The sample includes about 800,000 distinct CDR3 sequences, 20% to 25% of them seen just once. This clonotype has a handful of counts. An end of the junction differs from the germline gene, which may be a read error. This same sample was also part of a study on T cells of mothers and their children. That work adds: It was found that thymic selection shapes TCR recombination output similarly in related and unrelated pairs.

The TCR sequence derives from a boy aged 5 to 17 in good health. The specimen was blood.

The CDR3 region is CSAHSGLAALRETRYF. DNA for the CDR3: TGCAGTGCTCACTCCGGACTAGCGGCCCTCCGAGAGACCCGGTACTTC. This sequence joins TRBV20-1 and TRBJ2-5; 10 bases agree with TRBD2. There are 16 residues in the CDR3. The germline CDR1 and CDR2 sequences are DFQATT and SNEGSKA (reference sequence).